Included here is one TCR beta chain sequence, with context. This clone was seen only a few times. Its antigen is not yet known. Per-nucleotide qualities are absent, and no much larger clonotype sits a single base away. The data originate from a study of T cell responses to AZD1222 COVID-19 vaccine (dated by TCRdb to about 2021). About the full investigation: A total of 230 to 250 trial participants underwent TCR sequencing, of whom roughly 210 had received two doses of AZD1222 and some 25 had received two doses of the MenACWY control vaccine. Trial participants were enrolled by age into subgroups of 18-55, 56-69 and 70-plus years, and around 140, 26 and 57 TCR-sequenced participants, respectively, were included in these subgroups. General study outcomes and caveats: The vaccine-associated CD4 TCRs covered the entire spike protein, and the dominant responses fell in regions 160-218 and 743-854. After two AZD1222 doses, spike-specific TCR breadth and depth were significantly higher than at day 0 and than in MenACWY recipients. Because no day 14 peak-response samples were available, repertoires were characterized only after the peak T cell response. Only five to seven AZD1222 recipients were SARS-CoV-2 seropositive at baseline, limiting conclusions about previously exposed vaccinees. Most participants were white British and females outnumbered males, and the authors suggested that clonal diversity may have been underestimated. The 56-69-year group was small, and its depth increase did not reach significance, likely because of low power. Nearly half of unique spike-specific TCRs reportedly recognized epitopes outside regions mutated in the B.1.351 and B.1.1.7 variants.

The sample's time point label, decoded: about 28 days (+/-7) after the second vaccine dose. According to the study, the label for this sample's treatment or condition signals: meningococcal conjugate vaccine given as trial control. Vaccinee samples were obtained from the UK trials COV001 and COV002, which included a single-blind randomized controlled phase 2/3 trial of AZD1222 (ChAdOx1 nCoV-19) in healthy adults. Trial participant PBMC samples were collected at day 0 and day 28 after the second dose for TCRbeta chain sequencing. The CDR3 regions of human TCRbeta chains were subjected to immunosequencing. Concerning the study's data processing: Repertoire TCRs were matched against a reference library of SARS-CoV-2-specific TCRs generated with the MIRA antigen-specificity platform. Breadth meant the fraction of unique TCRs that were SARS-CoV-2-associated, whereas depth meant the fraction of total T cells that were SARS-CoV-2-associated. Each spike-specific TCR was assigned to its reactive spike region and to a CD4 or CD8 class using the MIRA data. Log10-transformed breadth and depth values were compared by one-way ANOVA with Sidak's multiple comparisons tests. Here the immuneACCESS table is served through TCRdb, limited to in-frame sequences with V and J called. Missing clones are a known gap in these copies; in checked studies unresolved V genes cover under half, and the rest lacks a known reason. The V and J calls and the clone size are those of that table, but D and trimming were determined from the DNA. The sample profile shows over 100,000 clones; more than 75% of them were found once. In total, the top ten clones hold more than 2.5% of the sample.

Including cysteine and phenylalanine, the CDR3 has 13 amino acids. Left in the record is the CDR3 DNA by itself, 39 bases read in frame from the first base. V loses 3 bases, J loses 3 bases, and the germline ends lie 11 bases apart. In the germline V gene (reference sequence), CDR1 corresponds to GTSNPN and CDR2 to SVGIG. The material sequenced was peripheral blood, taken 28 days after the second dose of the MenACWY control vaccine. This sequence uses TRBV30 and TRBJ1-2; TRBD1 could be the D gene, as 6 bases match. The clonotype comes from an adult who received the MenACWY meningococcal vaccine as a control. The bases read TGTGCCTGGAGACAGGGCGGATACTATGGCTACACCTTC. Its coded protein is CAWRQGGYYGYTF.